The present entry profiles one TCR beta chain with its context. What this receptor recognizes is not known. Base qualities are not at hand, and no much larger clone is one base apart. RNA was extracted with the RNeasy kit and roughly 0.5 to 1 ug was reverse transcribed using random hexamers. The immunoSEQ multiplex PCR assay, which covers 54 Vbeta and 13 Jbeta segments, was used to amplify TCR beta CDR3 regions. Bias from PCR amplification was corrected by using a synthetic template baseline for primer optimization and for computational correction. The paper's data handling went like this. Reads were annotated to V, D and J genes per IMGT and analyzed with immunoSEQ Analyzer, keeping only productive sequences. Clonality was computed as one minus Shannon entropy normalized by log2 of the number of productive unique sequences. For each patient and control, public and private clones were evaluated within the 100 most prevalent clones. Susac-specific clones were defined as absent from healthy and MS cohorts, roughly 1,100 published viral clones and other ImmuneACCESS disease sequences. TCRdb reworked the public reads: Q25 trimming with fastp, MiXCR clone assembly, productive beta chains retained. Every CDR3 protein is listed once, alongside the most common genes and DNA of its rows. The authors' filters were not applied to this entry. Across this sample there are about 80,000 distinct CDR3 sequences, with roughly 94% seen only once. More than 0.8% of the sample lies in the top ten.

The data stem from a study of CD8 T cells in Susac syndrome (dated by TCRdb to between 2018 and 2021). The study in broad terms: Among the sequenced Susac syndrome patients, five or six had clinically active disease and fewer than 10 were in clinical remission. CD8+ T cell repertoire clonality was compared between some 13 healthy donors, approximately 14 Susac syndrome patients and approximately 16 multiple sclerosis patients. At the time of blood withdrawal, Susac syndrome patients were either therapy-naive, taking corticosteroids (with some also receiving IVIg), or on IVIg alone. Whether CD8+ T cell activation and differentiation in Susac syndrome was antigen driven was tested using repertoire sequencing.

General conclusions and limits of the study: Clonal expansion was seen in Susac syndrome CD8+ repertoires, peaking in CD8+ TEMRA cells and being greater in clinically active patients than in remitting ones. The study acknowledged that relatively few individuals were included in the TCR sequencing and HLA analysis. In the total CD8+ and CD8+ TEMRA repertoires, roughly 15 and five Susac-specific public clones, respectively, were identified.

Peripheral blood CD8+ and CD4+ T cells from healthy donors, Susac syndrome patients and multiple sclerosis patients were profiled by high-throughput TCR beta sequencing. The Susac syndrome patients fulfilled recently defined diagnostic criteria for either definite or probable disease. Bulk CD8+ and CD4+ T cells were purified magnetically by negative isolation, whereas CD8+ TEMRA cells were enriched by FACS. Blood was drawn into EDTA tubes, processed within 24 hours, and PBMCs were isolated by density gradient centrifugation. PBMCs intended for TCR sequencing were cryopreserved in liquid nitrogen and thawed later in a water bath at 37 degrees C. A purity of at least 90% was achieved for sorted or isolated CD4+, CD8+ and CD8+ TEMRA cells. Looking up the germline V gene (reference sequence) yields CDR1 PRHDT and CDR2 FYEKMQ. From its cysteine to its phenylalanine, the CDR3 spans 15 amino acids. The retained sequence is limited to the CDR3, 45 bases, with the frame set at the first base. Relative to germline, V is missing 8 bases and J is missing 0 bases, with 6 bases of the junction outside any gene match.

The chain joins TRBV13 to TRBJ2-5; 10 bases in between match TRBD2. This sequence was found in a human donor with Susac syndrome. The sequenced material came from CD8+ T cells from PBMCs. CDR3 sequence: CASGLLAGHQETQYF. The bases are TGTGCCAGCGGTTTACTAGCGGGGCACCAAGAGACCCAGTACTTC.